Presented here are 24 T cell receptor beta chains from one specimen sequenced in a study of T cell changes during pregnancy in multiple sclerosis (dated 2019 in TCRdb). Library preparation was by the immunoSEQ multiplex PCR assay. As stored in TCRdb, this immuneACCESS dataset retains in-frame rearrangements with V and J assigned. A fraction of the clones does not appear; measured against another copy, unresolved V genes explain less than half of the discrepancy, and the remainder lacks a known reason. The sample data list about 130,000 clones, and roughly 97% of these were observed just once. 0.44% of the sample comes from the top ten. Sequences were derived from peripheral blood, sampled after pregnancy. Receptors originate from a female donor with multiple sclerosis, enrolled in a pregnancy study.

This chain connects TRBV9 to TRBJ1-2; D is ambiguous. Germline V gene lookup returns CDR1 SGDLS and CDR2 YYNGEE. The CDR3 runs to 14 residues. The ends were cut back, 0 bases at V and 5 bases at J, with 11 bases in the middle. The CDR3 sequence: CASSVGGEGYGYTF. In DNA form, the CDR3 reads TGTGCCAGCAGCGTAGGCGGCGAGGGTTATGGCTACACCTTC.

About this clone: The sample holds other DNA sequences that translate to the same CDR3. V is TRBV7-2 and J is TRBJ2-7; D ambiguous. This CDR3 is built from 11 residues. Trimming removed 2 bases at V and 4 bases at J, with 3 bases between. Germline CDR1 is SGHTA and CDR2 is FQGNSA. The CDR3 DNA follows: TGTGCCAGCAGCTTACTTTACGAGCAGTACTTC. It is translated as CASSLLYEQYF.

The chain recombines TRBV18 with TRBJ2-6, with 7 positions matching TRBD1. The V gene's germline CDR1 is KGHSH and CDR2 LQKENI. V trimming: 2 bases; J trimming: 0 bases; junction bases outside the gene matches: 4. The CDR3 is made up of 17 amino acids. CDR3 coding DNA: TGTGCCAGCTCACCAAGACAGGGAAGCTCTGGGGCCAACGTCCTGACTTTC. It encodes CASSPRQGSSGANVLTF.

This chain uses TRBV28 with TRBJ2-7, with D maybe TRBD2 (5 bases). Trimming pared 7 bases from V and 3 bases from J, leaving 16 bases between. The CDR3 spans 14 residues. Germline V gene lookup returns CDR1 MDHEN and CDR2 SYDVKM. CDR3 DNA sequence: TGTGCCAGCACCCTGTCCCCGGGGAACTACGAGCAGTACTTC. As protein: CASTLSPGNYEQYF.

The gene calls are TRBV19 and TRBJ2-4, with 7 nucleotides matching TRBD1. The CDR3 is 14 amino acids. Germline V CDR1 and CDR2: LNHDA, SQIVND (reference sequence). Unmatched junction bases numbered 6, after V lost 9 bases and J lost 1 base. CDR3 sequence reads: CASGTVFAKNIQYF. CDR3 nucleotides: TGTGCCAGCGGGACAGTTTTCGCCAAAAACATTCAGTACTTC.

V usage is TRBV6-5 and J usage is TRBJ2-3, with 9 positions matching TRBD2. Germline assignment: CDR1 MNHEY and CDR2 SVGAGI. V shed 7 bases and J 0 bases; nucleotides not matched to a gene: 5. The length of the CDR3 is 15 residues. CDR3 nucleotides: TGTGCCAGCACCAGGGGACTAGCTAGCACAGATACGCAGTATTTT. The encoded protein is CASTRGLASTDTQYF.

The CDR3 DNA sequence: TGTGCCAGCAGCTTGACAGGGCGGAACACTGAAGCTTTCTTT. It is translated as CASSLTGRNTEAFF. This chain links TRBV7-6 with TRBJ1-1; 7 bases match TRBD1. Unmatched junction bases numbered 2, after V lost 3 bases and J lost 1 base. The CDR3 contains 14 residues. Germline loops: CDR1 SGHVS, CDR2 FNYEAQ. The whole variable domain, remainder taken from reference TRBV7-6 and TRBJ1-1, is GAGVSQSPRYKVTKRGQDVALRCDPISGHVSLYWYRQALGQGPEFLTYFNYEAQQDKSGLPNDRFSAERPEGSISTLTIQRTEQRDSAMYRCASSLTGRNTEAFFGQGTRLTVV.

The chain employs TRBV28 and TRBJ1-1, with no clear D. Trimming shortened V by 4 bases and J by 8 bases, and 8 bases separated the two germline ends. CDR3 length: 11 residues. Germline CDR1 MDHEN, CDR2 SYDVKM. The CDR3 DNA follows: TGTGCCAGCAGTTGGCAGGTAGAAGCTTTCTTT. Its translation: CASSWQVEAFF.

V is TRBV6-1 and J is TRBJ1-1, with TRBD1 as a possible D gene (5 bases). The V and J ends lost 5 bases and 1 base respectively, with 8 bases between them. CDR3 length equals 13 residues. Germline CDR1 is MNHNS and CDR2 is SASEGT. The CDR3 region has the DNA TGTGCCAGCAGTCTGGGGCCGAACACTGAAGCTTTCTTT. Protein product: CASSLGPNTEAFF.

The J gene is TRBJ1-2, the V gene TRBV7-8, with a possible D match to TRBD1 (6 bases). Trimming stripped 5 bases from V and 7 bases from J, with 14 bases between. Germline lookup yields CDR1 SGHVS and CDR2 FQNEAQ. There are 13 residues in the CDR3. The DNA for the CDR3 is TGTGCCAGCAGCCCTAAATTAGGGGGTGGCTACACCTTC. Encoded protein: CASSPKLGGGYTF.

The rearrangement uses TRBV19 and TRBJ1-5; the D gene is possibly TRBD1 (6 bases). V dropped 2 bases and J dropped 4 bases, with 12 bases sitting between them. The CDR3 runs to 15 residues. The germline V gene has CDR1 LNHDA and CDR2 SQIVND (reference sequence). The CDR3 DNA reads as TGTGCCAGTAGTATACGGGGGGCGAGTAATCAGCCCCAGCATTTT. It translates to CASSIRGASNQPQHF.

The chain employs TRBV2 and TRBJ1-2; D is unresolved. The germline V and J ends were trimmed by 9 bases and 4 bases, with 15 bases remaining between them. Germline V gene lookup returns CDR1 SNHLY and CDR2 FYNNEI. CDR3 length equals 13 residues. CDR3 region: CASNEWAGYGYTF. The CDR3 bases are TGTGCCAGTAACGAATGGGCGGGCTATGGCTACACCTTC. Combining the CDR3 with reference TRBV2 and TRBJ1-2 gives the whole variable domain EPEVTQTPSHQVTQMGQEVILRCVPISNHLYFYWYRQILGQKVEFLVSFYNNEISEKSEIFDDQFSVERPDGSNFTLKIRSTKLEDSAMYFCASNEWAGYGYTFGSGTRLTVV.

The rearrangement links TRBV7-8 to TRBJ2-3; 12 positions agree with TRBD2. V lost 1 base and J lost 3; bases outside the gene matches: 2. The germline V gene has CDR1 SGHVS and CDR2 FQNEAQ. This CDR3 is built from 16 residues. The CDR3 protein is CASSLDLAGGTDTQYF. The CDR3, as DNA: TGTGCCAGCAGCTTAGATCTAGCGGGAGGGACAGATACGCAGTATTTT.

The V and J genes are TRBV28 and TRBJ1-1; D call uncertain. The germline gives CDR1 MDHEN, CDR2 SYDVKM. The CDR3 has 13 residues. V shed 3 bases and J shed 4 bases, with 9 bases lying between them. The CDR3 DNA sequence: TGTGCCAGCAGTTTGGAAGCGAGCACTGAAGCTTTCTTT. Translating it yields CASSLEASTEAFF. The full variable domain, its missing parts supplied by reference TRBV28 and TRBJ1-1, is DVKVTQSSRYLVKRTGEKVFLECVQDMDHENMFWYRQDPGLGLRLIYFSYDVKMKEKGDIPEGYSVSREKKERFSLILESASTNQTSMYLCASSLEASTEAFFGQGTRLTVV.

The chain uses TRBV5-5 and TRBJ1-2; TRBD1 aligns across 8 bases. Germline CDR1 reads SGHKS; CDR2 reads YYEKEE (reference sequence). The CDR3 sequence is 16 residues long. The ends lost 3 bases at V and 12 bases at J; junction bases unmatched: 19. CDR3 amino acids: CASSSLGAGGGDGDTF. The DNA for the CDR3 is TGTGCCAGCAGCTCCCTCGGGGCAGGGGGCGGTGATGGTGACACCTTC.

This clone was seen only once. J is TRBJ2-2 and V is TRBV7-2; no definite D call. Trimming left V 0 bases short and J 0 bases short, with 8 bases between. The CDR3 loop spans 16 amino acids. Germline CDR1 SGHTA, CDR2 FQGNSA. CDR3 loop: CASSLAPGSNTGELFF. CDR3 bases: TGTGCCAGCAGCTTAGCGCCTGGCTCGAACACCGGGGAGCTGTTTTTT.

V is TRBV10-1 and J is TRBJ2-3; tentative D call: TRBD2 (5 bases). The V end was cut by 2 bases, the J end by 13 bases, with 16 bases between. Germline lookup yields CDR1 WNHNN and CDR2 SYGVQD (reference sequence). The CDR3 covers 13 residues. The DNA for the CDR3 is TGCGCCAGCAGTGAGCGGGCCGGGGTCCCGGAGTATTTT. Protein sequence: CASSERAGVPEYF.

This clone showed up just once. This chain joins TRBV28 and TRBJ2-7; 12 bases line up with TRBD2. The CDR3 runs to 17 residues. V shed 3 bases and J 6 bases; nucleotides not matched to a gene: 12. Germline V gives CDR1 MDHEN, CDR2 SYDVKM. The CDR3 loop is CASSFRLWTSGISEQYF. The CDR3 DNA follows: TGTGCCAGCAGTTTCAGACTCTGGACTAGCGGGATTAGCGAGCAGTACTTC.

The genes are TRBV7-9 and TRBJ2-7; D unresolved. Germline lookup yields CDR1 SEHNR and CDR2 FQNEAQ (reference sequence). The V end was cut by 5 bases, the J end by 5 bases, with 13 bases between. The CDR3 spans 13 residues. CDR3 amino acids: CASSIQVLHEQYF. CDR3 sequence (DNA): TGTGCCAGCAGCATTCAGGTTCTCCACGAGCAGTACTTC.

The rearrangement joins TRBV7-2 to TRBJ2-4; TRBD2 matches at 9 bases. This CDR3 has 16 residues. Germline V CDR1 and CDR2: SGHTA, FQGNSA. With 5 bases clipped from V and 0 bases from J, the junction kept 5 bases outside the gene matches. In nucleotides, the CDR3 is TGTGCCAGCAGCGAACGACTAGCGGTAGCCAAAAACATTCAGTACTTC. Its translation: CASSERLAVAKNIQYF.

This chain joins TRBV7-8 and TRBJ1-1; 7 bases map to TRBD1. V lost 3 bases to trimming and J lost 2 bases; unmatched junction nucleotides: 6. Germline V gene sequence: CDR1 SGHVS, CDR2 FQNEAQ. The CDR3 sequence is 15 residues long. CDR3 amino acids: CASSFWTGANTEAFF. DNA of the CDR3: TGTGCCAGCAGCTTCTGGACAGGCGCAAACACTGAAGCTTTCTTT.

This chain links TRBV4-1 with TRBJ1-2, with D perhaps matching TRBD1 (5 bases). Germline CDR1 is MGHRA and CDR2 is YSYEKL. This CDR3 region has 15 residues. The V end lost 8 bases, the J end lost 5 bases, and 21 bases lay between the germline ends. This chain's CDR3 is CASSQRGEAGYGYTF. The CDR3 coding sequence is TGCGCCAGCTCCCAACGGGGGGAGGCGGGGTATGGCTACACCTTC.

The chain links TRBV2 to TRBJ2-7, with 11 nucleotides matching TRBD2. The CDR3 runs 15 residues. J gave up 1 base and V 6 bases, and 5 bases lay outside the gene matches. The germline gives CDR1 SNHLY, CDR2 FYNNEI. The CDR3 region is CASRLAGVGSYEQYF. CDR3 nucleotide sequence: TGTGCCAGCAGACTAGCGGGAGTTGGTTCCTACGAGCAGTACTTC.

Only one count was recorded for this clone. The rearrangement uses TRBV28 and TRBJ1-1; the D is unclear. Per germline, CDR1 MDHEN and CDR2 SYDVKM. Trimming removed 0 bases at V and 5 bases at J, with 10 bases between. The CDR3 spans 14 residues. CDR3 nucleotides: TGTGCCAGCAGTTTATGGAGGGTCGGGACTGAAGCTTTCTTT. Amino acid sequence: CASSLWRVGTEAFF.